This note documents a single TCR beta chain sequence. The treatment denotes: around 19 received Ad26.COV2.S at low or high dose, single or two shots; roughly five received placebo; per-sample allocation not given. The samples were gathered on day 63 after the first injection of vaccine or placebo. These data come from a study of Ad26.COV2.S vaccination and SARS-CoV-2 variants. Study summary: Donor was assigned to the Ad26.COV2.S arm of trial COV1001.

TCRdb's table, derived via immunoSEQ multiplex PCR, lists solely in-frame clones and lacks some. The profile shows about 480,000 clones, around nine tenths of them singletons. Trimming cost V 4 bases and J 6 bases; bases outside gene matches: 14. In germline, CDR1 is SGDLS, CDR2 YYNGEE. The CDR3 length is 16 residues. This specimen consisted of peripheral blood, obtained in a trial of Ad26.COV2.S vaccine versus placebo. This chain connects TRBV9 to TRBJ2-3; 7 nucleotides align to TRBD1. The receptor comes from a person between 18 and 60 years old who received the Ad26.COV2.S COVID-19 vaccine or a placebo. Written as DNA, the CDR3 is TGTGCCAGCAGCCCGACCCCGGGACAGCCCAGGGATACGCAGTATTTT. Translated, it gives CASSPTPGQPRDTQYF.